This TCR beta chain comes out of a study of siplizumab effects on memory and regulatory T cells. Study conclusions and caveats: Siplizumab brought about a significant reduction in alloreactive sequences traceable to unstimulated CD4+ memory cells. Naive T cell populations appeared to exhibit greater diversity than memory cells and appeared to be major alloresponse contributors.

Germline lookup yields CDR1 SGHNT and CDR2 YENEEA. The CDR3 has 15 amino acids. The V segment lost 1 base and the J segment 6 bases; nucleotides outside the gene matches: 7. Turning to this clone: The target antigen is unknown.

TCRdb's copy holds only in-frame clones and misses some; the assay was immunoSEQ multiplex PCR. The sample includes some 110,000 clones, roughly 94% seen only once; the top ten take roughly 1.7%. The J gene is TRBJ2-7, the V gene TRBV11-3; 9 bases map to TRBD1. The material sequenced was non-Treg CD4+ T cells sorted from blood. The receptor's source is a human donor in good health. CDR3 amino acids: CASSLGGTGNGEQYF. CDR3 nucleotides: TGTGCCAGCAGCTTAGGAGGGACAGGGAATGGCGAGCAGTACTTC.